This entry describes one T cell receptor beta chain. This sample was included in a study of cytomegalovirus exposure and HLA in healthy donors. PCR primers comprised 60 Vbeta and 13 Jbeta primers. Measured with immunoSEQ multiplex PCR; TCRdb has only the in-frame clones, and not every one. The sample has around 130,000 clones, about 80% seen once; the top ten hold 2.5% to 3.5%. The CDR3 spans 16 residues. From germline, CDR1 is SGHRS and CDR2 YFSETQ. V gave up 4 bases and J gave up 2 bases; unmatched junction bases: 11. This chain uses TRBV5-1 with TRBJ2-7; 8 bases are a match to TRBD1. The material sequenced was PBMCs. The TCR was taken from a boy aged 2 to 10 in good health and CMV-seronegative. Here the CDR3 reads CASSREGRGLTYEQYF. The CDR3 nucleotides read TGCGCCAGCAGCCGGGAAGGCAGGGGGCTTACCTACGAGCAGTACTTC.